The entry below describes one T cell receptor (beta chain). Its target antigen remains unknown. The sample holds no much larger clone one base away, and base qualities are not on file. The data were taken from a study of cytomegalovirus exposure and HLA in healthy donors listed by TCRdb under 2017. Study-wide context: An earlier analysis of about 530 of the donors reported around 280 Gb of sequence data and some 110 million unique TCR beta sequences obtained from about 179 million T cells. Donor age, sex, ethnicity and CMV serostatus were compiled alongside the repertoire data. An earlier analysis of 450 to 750 of the donors used high-throughput TCR beta sequencing to judge whether each TCR beta V gene segment behaved as functional or pseudogenic. Of the 350 to 450 genotyped donors, approximately 81% were placed in the genetic ancestry cluster associated with self-reported Caucasian donors. The number of typed donors differed by locus: roughly 629-640 for A, B, C, DRB1 and DQB1; some 540 for DQA1; 606 for DPA1; and about 470 for DPB1. A later analysis re-examined previously published TCR beta repertoires from hundreds of donors and added high-resolution HLA genotyping to investigate patterns of TCR occurrence. The study combined high-throughput TCR immunosequencing, statistical association of individual TCRs with disease status, and machine learning to predict cytomegalovirus infection status. Every discovery cohort repertoire had been produced on one sequencing platform. Rather than drawing on any new phenotypic data, the later analysis identified candidate immune exposures from TCR beta sequences and the way those sequences occurred across donors. Roughly 5 DR-DQ haplotypes were treated as single units for association and clustering because of strong linkage in the cohort. The study used immunosequencing to profile the T cell repertoires of under 700 subjects and linked those repertoires to cytomegalovirus serostatus. Along with the approximately 620-subject first cohort, a separate validation cohort of over a hundred different subjects was used. An early release that covered around 590 HLA-typed donors contained around 300 gigabases of sequencing data and about 93 million unique TCR sequences. Genome-wide SNP genotypes for about 65% of the roughly 670 donors were used in a later genetic analysis, which treated that subset as a discovery cohort. The study aimed to test whether signatures of past pathogen exposure could be identified by cataloging public T cell receptors. Across 398 genotyped donors of the cohort, an average of about 240,000 unique TCR beta nucleotide sequences per donor were sequenced, and roughly a sixth of those sequences were non-productive. Both class I and class II loci were covered by HLA typing, at four-digit resolution. General study outcomes and caveats: Because HLA typing was unavailable for some donors at each locus, only the typed subset was used in association tests. Assigning TCR associations to individual alleles was difficult when HLA alleles, especially DR and DQ, strongly co-occurred. The study listed 150 to 200 TCR beta chains as associated with cytomegalovirus. It was suggested by the authors that the approach could potentially be generalized to other disease states and immunological phenotypes. A further reported finding was that TCR beta sequences accurately predicted the HLA-A and HLA-B alleles for most subjects in the first cohort. An association between a missense DCLRE1C variant and V-gene and J-gene trimming of TCR beta chains was found in a later genetic analysis and replicated in an independent cohort. Only TCR beta chains were sequenced in this cohort, and the absence of alpha or paired-chain data limited detectable features. Broadly in line with IMGT annotations, most TCR beta V segments showed up in productive rearrangements about 90% or about 30% of the time in an earlier analysis of 587 of the donors. Compared with the roughly 700-donor mean, donors in an Asian-associated ancestry cluster had fewer N-insertions in productive TCRs, according to a later genetic analysis. In a later analysis, several top co-occurrence clusters were reported to appear linked to parvovirus B19, influenza, CMV and Epstein-Barr virus. In a later analysis, the rate of TCR association differed among HLA loci, with DRB1 alleles having the most associated TCRs and HLA-C alleles having the fewest. Some IMGT-functional V segments, including TRBV6-2 and TRBV6-3, could not be distinguished by the 87-base-pair reads and were therefore excluded. Correlated functional status among segregating V segments might reflect linkage disequilibrium, but an unknown experimental factor could not be ruled out. Most TCR sequences were seen in very few donors, while some public TCRs were found in many individuals. Around 16 rarely observed V segments, including chromosome 9 orphons, were excluded from the earlier analysis of 550 to 700 of the donors because counts were too low. CMV serostatus was the only immune exposure information available for the cohort. The classifier was reported to diagnose cytomegalovirus status with high specificity and sensitivity in both the original and validation cohorts. In a later analysis, HLA-associated TCR beta chains were found to be more clonally expanded and to have lower generation probabilities than equally common non-associated chains. A few of the identified cytomegalovirus-associated TCR beta chains were confirmed in vitro to be specific for cytomegalovirus antigens. Presence/absence analyses assumed roughly uniform sequencing depth across donors, an assumption that may not hold. In a later analysis, most CMV-associated TCR beta chains were found to appear HLA-restricted, with HLA associations seemingly driven largely by CMV exposure. A later analysis associated 17,000 or so TCR beta sequences with specific HLA alleles at a false discovery rate of 0.05. A cluster of highly shared sequence variants was judged likely to be a technical artifact of the sequencing pipeline.

The cohort comprised some 730 healthy bone marrow donors. At the time of sampling, all cohort members were nominally healthy, though unrecorded immune exposures were likely present. The donor tested CMV seronegative, placing the donor among the 350 or so seronegative members of the cohort. A peripheral blood sample was collected from each donor, and TCR beta sequencing was performed on peripheral blood mononuclear cells. Genomic DNA was extracted from the blood cell samples with the Qiagen DNeasy Blood Extraction Kit. Libraries were built with the immunoSEQ multiplex PCR assay. A mixture of 60 forward primers for TCR Vbeta segments and 13 reverse primers for TCR Jbeta segments was used in the multiplex PCR. The CDR3 region of rearranged TCR beta genes was amplified from genomic DNA with a multiplex PCR assay. Amplified TCR beta libraries were sequenced as 87-base-pair reads on the Illumina HiSeq System. The published analysis was carried out like this. A later analysis counted some 74 million unique TCR beta chains across the 666 repertoires, and about 10 million of these chains were shared by at least two donors. Raw reads were error-corrected and collapsed into unique sequences with a nearest-neighbor algorithm that merged closely related sequences to remove PCR and sequencing errors. To assign V, D and J gene segments, CDR3 sequences were aligned to IMGT reference sequences. For a sequence to be retained, a match of at least six nucleotides was required to both a V gene segment and a J gene segment. Rearrangements were called productive when the CDR3 lacked stop codons and stayed in frame with V and J; all others were non-productive. Following IMGT convention, CDR3 was defined as the stretch from the second conserved V-encoded cysteine up to the conserved J-encoded phenylalanine. The earlier analysis of 500 to 650 of the donors excluded any sequence lacking an unambiguous match to a single V gene segment. An earlier analysis of 500 to 600 of the donors classified V segments as functional when productive rearrangements were above 56.7% and as segregating when the standard deviation between donors was above 5%. A statistical classification framework was built to diagnose cytomegalovirus status from the catalog of TCR beta chain sequences. V and J gene assignment, in a later analysis, came from comparing TCR nucleotide sequences with IMGT/GENE-DB human TR gene sequences. A later analysis assigned CDR3 sequences and most-parsimonious VDJ recombination scenarios with the TCRdist pipeline. A later analysis defined each TCR beta chain by its CDR3 amino acid sequence plus V-gene family, and excluded reads lacking a unique V-gene family. In a later analysis, around 650 highly shared, low-generation-probability nucleotide sequences were removed to address suspected cross-contamination and a sequencing artifact. A later analysis calculated a clonal expansion index for each public chain from normalized within-repertoire ranks of inferred template counts. A later analysis computed generation probabilities with a VDJ recombination model fitted to out-of-frame rearrangements, and checked the results against IGoR. Hypergeometric tests were used in a later analysis to score TCR-TCR, TCR-HLA and TCR-CMV co-occurrence, with a repertoire-size bias correction applied to the TCR pairs. False discovery rates were estimated in a later analysis by permuting HLA or CMV assignments 20 times. In a later analysis, co-occurring TCRs were grouped with DBSCAN, and TCRdist sequence similarity was added when clustering was performed within HLA-allele-positive subsets. Co-occurrence clustering excluded repertoires with fewer than 30,000 or more than 120,000 public chains, plus five with anomalous nucleotide sharing. As stored in TCRdb, this immuneACCESS dataset retains in-frame rearrangements with V and J assigned. A fraction of the clones does not appear; measured against another copy, unresolved V genes explain less than half of the discrepancy, and the remainder lacks a known reason. The D gene and trimming were derived from the DNA, and the V and J assignments and clone size from that table. The sample contains approximately 130,000 clones, about 80% of them found a single time. Under 2% of the sample comes from the top ten.

The germline V gene yields MNHNS for CDR1 and SASEGT for CDR2. At the junction V is shortened by 6 bases and J by 6 bases, with 10 bases in between. The CDR3 has 12 amino acids, counting the end cysteine and phenylalanine. The CDR3 DNA has 36 bases and is translated from base 1. The sequencing sample was made of PBMCs. Recombination connected TRBV6-1 to TRBJ2-3; the D region possibly corresponds to TRBD2 (5 bases align). This receptor was obtained from a man aged 18 to 35 in good health and CMV-seronegative. The DNA reads as follows: TGTGCCAGCAGCTGGACTGTGGATACGCAGTATTTT. It is translated as CASSWTVDTQYF.